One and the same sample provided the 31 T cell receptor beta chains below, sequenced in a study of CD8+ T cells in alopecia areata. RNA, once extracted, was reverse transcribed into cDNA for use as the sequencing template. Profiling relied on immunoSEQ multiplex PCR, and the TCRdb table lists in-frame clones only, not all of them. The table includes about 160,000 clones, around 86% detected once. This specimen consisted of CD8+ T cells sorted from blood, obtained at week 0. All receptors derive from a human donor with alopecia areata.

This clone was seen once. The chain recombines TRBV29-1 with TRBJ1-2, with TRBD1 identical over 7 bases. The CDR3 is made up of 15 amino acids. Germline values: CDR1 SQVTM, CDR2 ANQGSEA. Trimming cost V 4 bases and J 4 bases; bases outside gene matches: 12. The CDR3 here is CSVVERDSGIYGYTF. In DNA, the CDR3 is TGCAGCGTTGTGGAAAGGGACAGCGGGATCTATGGCTACACCTTC.

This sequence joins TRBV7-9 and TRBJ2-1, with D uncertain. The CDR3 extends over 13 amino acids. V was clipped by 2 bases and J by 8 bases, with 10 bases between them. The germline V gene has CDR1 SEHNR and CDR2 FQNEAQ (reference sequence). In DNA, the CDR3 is TGTGCCAGCAGCTTACTACCCACCGATGAGCAGTTCTTC. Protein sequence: CASSLLPTDEQFF.

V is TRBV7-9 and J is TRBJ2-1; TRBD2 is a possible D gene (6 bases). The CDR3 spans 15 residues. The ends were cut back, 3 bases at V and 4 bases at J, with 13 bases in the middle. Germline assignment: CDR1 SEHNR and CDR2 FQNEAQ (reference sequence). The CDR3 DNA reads TGTGCCAGCAGCTTTCCCGGGAGTGCTTACAATGAGCAGTTCTTC. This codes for CASSFPGSAYNEQFF.

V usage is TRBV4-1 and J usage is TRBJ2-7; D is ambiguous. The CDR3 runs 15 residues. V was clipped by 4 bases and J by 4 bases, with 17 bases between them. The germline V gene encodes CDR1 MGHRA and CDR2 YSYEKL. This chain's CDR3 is CASSPPLTPVYEQYF. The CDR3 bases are TGCGCCAGCAGCCCCCCCCTCACACCTGTATACGAGCAGTACTTC.

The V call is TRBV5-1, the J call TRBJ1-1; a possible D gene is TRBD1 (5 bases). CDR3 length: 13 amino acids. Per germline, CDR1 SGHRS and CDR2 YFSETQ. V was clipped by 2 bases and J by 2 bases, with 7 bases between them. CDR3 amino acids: CASSFRTNTEAFF. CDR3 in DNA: TGCGCCAGCAGCTTTAGGACAAACACTGAAGCTTTCTTT.

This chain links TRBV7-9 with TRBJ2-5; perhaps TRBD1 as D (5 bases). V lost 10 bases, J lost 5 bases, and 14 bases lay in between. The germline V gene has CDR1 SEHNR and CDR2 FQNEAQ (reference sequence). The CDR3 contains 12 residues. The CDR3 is CAIPRVRETQYF. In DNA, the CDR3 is TGTGCCATTCCCAGGGTTCGGGAGACCCAGTACTTC.

The CDR3 protein is CASSPSTGTNTEAFF. In DNA, the CDR3 is TGTGCCAGCAGTCCATCGACAGGGACAAACACTGAAGCTTTCTTT. J is TRBJ1-1 and V is TRBV7-9, with 7 bases lining up with TRBD1. Trimming at V came to 6 bases and at J to 2 bases, leaving 9 bases not matched to a gene. CDR1 is SEHNR and CDR2 is FQNEAQ in the germline V gene (reference sequence). This CDR3 spans 15 amino acids.

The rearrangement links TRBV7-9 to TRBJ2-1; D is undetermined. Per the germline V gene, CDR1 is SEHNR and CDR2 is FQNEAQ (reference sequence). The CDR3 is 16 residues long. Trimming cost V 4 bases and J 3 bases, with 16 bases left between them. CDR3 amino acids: CASSSRKSLDYNEQFF. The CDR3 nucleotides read TGTGCCAGCAGCTCCCGAAAAAGCTTAGACTACAATGAGCAGTTCTTC.

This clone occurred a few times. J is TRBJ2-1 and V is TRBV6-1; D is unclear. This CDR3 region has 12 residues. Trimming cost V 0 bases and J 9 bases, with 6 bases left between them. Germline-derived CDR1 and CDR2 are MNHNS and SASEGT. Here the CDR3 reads CASSEALTEQFF. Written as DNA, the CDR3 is TGTGCCAGCAGTGAAGCGTTGACTGAGCAGTTCTTC.

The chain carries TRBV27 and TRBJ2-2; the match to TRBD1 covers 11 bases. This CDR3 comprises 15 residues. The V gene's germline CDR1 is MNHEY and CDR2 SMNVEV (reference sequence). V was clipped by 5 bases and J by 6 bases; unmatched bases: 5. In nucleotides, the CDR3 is TGTGCCAGCAGTCTTGGGGGACAGGGGGCCGGGGAGCTGTTTTTT. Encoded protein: CASSLGGQGAGELFF.

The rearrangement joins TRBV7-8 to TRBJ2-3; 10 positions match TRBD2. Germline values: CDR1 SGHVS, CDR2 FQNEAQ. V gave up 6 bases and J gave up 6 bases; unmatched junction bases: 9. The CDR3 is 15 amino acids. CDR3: CASSPGTSAFDTQYF. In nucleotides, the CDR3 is TGTGCCAGCAGTCCCGGGACTAGCGCCTTTGATACGCAGTATTTT.

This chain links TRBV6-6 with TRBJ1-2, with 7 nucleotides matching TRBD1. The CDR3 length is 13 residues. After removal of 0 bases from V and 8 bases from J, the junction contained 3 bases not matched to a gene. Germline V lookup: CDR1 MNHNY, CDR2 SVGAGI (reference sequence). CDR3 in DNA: TGTGCCAGCAGTTACTCAGGGACAGCCGGCTACACCTTC. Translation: CASSYSGTAGYTF.

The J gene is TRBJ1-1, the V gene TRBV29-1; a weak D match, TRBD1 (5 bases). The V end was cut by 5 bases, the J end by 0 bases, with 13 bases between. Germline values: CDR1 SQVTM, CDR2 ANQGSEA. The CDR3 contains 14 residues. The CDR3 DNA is TGCAGCGTTTCAGGGCGACCGGTGAACACTGAAGCTTTCTTT. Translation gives CSVSGRPVNTEAFF.

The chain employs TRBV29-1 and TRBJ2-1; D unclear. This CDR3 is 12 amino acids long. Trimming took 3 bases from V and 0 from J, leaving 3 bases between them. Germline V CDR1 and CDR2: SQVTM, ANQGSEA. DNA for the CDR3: TGCAGCGTTGAGGACTCCTACAATGAGCAGTTCTTC. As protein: CSVEDSYNEQFF.

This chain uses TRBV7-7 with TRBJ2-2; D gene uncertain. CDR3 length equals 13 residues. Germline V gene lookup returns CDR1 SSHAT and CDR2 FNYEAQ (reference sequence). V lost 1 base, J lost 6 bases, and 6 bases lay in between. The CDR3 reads CASSLGEPGELFF. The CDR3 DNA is TGTGCCAGCAGCTTAGGGGAACCCGGGGAGCTGTTTTTT.

The CDR3 DNA reads TGTGCCAGCAGCTTAGTGGACAGTTACAATGAGCAGTTCTTC. This translates into CASSLVDSYNEQFF. The genes are TRBV7-9 and TRBJ2-1; perhaps TRBD1 as D (6 bases). From germline, CDR1 is SEHNR and CDR2 FQNEAQ (reference sequence). The V end lost 1 base, the J end lost 4 bases, and 8 bases lay between the germline ends. The length of the CDR3 is 14 residues. Full variable domain (remainder filled in from reference TRBV7-9 and TRBJ2-1): DTGVSQNPRHKITKRGQNVTFRCDPISEHNRLYWYRQTLGQGPEFLTYFQNEAQLEKSRLLSDRFSAERPKGSFSTLEIQRTEQGDSAMYLCASSLVDSYNEQFFGPGTRLTVL.

CDR3 bases: TGTGCCAGCAGTTACTCTCCTGCGACCTACAATGAGCAGTTCTTC. As protein: CASSYSPATYNEQFF. The V gene is TRBV27, the J gene TRBJ2-1; D not certain. With 4 bases removed from V and 2 bases from J, the gap between germline ends came to 12 bases. Germline V gene sequence: CDR1 MNHEY, CDR2 SMNVEV (reference sequence). The CDR3 is made up of 15 amino acids.

As DNA, the CDR3 is TGCAGCGCCCAGGGTGGGGGAGGCCATGAGCAGTTCTTC. Its translation: CSAQGGGGHEQFF. J is TRBJ2-1 and V is TRBV29-1, with a tentative D call TRBD2 (6 bases). The V end was cut by 7 bases, the J end by 8 bases, with 18 bases between. The CDR3 covers 13 residues. CDR1 and CDR2 from the germline V gene are SQVTM and ANQGSEA.

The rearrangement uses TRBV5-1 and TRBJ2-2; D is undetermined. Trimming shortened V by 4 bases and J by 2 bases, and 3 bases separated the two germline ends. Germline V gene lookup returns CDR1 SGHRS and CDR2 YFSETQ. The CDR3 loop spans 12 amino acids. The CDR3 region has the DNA TGCGCCAGCAGCCAAAACACCGGGGAGCTGTTTTTT. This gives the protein CASSQNTGELFF.

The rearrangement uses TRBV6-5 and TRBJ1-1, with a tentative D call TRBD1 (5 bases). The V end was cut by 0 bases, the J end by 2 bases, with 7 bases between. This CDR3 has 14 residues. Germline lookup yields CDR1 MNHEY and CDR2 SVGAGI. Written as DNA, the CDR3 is TGTGCCAGCAGTTACTCGGGACGAAACACTGAAGCTTTCTTT. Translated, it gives CASSYSGRNTEAFF.

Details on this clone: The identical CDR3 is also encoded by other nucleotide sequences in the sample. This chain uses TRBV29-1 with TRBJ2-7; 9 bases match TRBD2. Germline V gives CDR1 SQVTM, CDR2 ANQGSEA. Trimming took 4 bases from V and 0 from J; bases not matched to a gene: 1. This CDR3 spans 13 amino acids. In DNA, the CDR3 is TGCAGCGTTGTGACTAGCGGCTCCTACGAGCAGTACTTC. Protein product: CSVVTSGSYEQYF.

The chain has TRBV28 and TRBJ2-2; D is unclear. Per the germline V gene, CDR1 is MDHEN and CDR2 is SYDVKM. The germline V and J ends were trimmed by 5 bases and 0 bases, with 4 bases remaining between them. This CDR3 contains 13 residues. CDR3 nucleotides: TGTGCCAGCAGTCCAACGAACACCGGGGAGCTGTTTTTT. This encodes CASSPTNTGELFF.

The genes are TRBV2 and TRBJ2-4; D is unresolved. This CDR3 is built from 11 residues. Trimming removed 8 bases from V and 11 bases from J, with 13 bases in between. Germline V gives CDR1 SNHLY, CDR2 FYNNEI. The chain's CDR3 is CASSDYTVQYF. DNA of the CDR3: TGTGCCAGCTCAGATTATACTGTTCAGTACTTC.

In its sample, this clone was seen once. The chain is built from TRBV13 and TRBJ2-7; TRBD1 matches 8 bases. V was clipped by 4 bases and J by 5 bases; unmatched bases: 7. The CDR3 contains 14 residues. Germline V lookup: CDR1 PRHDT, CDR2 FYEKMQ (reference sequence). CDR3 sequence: CASSSAGQAHEQYF. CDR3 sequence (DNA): TGTGCCAGCAGCTCGGCGGGACAGGCCCACGAGCAGTACTTC. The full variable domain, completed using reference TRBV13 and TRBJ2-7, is AAGVIQSPRHLIKEKRETATLKCYPIPRHDTVYWYQQGPGQDPQFLISFYEKMQSDKGSIPDRFSAQQFSDYHSELNMSSLELGDSALYFCASSSAGQAHEQYFGPGTRLTVT.

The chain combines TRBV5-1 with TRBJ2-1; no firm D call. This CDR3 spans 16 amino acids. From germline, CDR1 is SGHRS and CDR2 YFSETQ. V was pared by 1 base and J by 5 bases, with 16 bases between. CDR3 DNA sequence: TGCGCCAGCAGCTTGCACCGTACCCAGGTAGACAATGAGCAGTTCTTC. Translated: CASSLHRTQVDNEQFF.

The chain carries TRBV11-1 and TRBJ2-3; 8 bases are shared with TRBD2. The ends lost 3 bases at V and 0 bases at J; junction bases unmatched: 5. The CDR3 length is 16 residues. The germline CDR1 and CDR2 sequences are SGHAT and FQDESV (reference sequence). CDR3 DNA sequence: TGTGCCAGCAGCTTGGCTAGCGGGTACAGCACAGATACGCAGTATTTT. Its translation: CASSLASGYSTDTQYF. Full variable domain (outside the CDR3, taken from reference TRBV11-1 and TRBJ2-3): EAEVAQSPRYKITEKSQAVAFWCDPISGHATLYWYRQILGQGPELLVQFQDESVVDDSQLPKDRFSAERLKGVDSTLKIQPAELGDSAMYLCASSLASGYSTDTQYFGPGTRLTVL.

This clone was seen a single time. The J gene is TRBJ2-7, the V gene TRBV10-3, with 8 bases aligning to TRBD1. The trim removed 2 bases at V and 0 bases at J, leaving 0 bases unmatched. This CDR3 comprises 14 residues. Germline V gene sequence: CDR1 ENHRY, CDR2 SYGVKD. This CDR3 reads CAISETGGSYEQYF. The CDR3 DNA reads TGTGCCATCAGTGAGACAGGGGGCTCCTACGAGCAGTACTTC.

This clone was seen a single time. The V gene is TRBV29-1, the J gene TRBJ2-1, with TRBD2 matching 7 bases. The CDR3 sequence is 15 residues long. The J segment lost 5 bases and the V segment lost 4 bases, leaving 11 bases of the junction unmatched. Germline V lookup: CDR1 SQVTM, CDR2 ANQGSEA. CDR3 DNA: TGCAGCGTTGCTGGAAAAGGCGGGGGAGACAATGAGCAGTTCTTC. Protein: CSVAGKGGGDNEQFF.

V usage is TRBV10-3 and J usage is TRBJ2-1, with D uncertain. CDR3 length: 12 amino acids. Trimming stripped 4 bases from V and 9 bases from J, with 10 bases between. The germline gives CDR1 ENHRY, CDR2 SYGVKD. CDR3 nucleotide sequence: TGTGCCATCAGTGGAGTCGAAGGTGAGCAGTTCTTC. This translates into CAISGVEGEQFF.

CDR3 amino acids: CASTIPGPSYEQYF. The CDR3 bases are TGTGCCAGCACCATTCCTGGCCCCTCCTACGAGCAGTACTTC. The V and J genes are TRBV7-2 and TRBJ2-7, with no clear D. The CDR3 runs to 14 residues. V was clipped by 7 bases and J by 0 bases, with 13 bases between them. From germline, CDR1 is SGHTA and CDR2 FQGNSA.

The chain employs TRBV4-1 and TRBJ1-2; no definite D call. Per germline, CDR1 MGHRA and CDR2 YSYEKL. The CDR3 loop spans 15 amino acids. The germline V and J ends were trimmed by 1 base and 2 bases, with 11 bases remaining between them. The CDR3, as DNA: TGCGCCAGCAGCCAAGCCTCGGGCCTCAACTATGGCTACACCTTC. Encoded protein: CASSQASGLNYGYTF.